The entry below gives a single T cell receptor beta chain sequence along with its context. The antigen remains undetermined. 13 Jbeta primers and 60 Vbeta primers were used for the PCR. Sequencing was performed with immunoSEQ multiplex PCR; in TCRdb, only in-frame clones are kept and a portion is missing. The data contain 150,000 to 190,000 clones, 70% to 90% of them singletons. This CDR3 spans 14 amino acids. Germline-derived CDR1 and CDR2 are MNHNY and SVGAGI (reference sequence). V lost 6 bases and J lost 8, with 19 bases in between. This sample stems from a study of cytomegalovirus exposure and HLA in healthy donors. Findings and caveats of the study: TCR beta chains associated with HLA were, in a later analysis, more clonally expanded than equally common others. While the bulk of TCR sequences proved rare, some public TCRs turned up in many donors.

V usage is TRBV6-6 and J usage is TRBJ1-2; D may be TRBD1 (6 bases). The receptor was isolated from a woman between 18 and 29 years old in good health and CMV-seronegative. Sequencing was done on a sample of PBMCs. CDR3 amino acids: CASSGTTGWGGYTF. The CDR3 DNA is TGTGCCAGCAGCGGTACTACAGGGTGGGGCGGCTACACCTTC.